The present TCR beta chain was sequenced within a study of cytomegalovirus exposure and HLA in healthy donors (dated by TCRdb to the late 2010s). As for the study more broadly: An earlier analysis of about 560 of the donors reported 276 Gb of sequence data and 95 million to 130 million unique TCR beta sequences obtained from about 180 million T cells. A later analysis re-analyzed previously published TCR beta repertoires from 650 to 800 donors and added high-resolution HLA genotyping to study TCR occurrence patterns. Of the approximately 400 genotyped donors, approximately 82% fell in the genetic ancestry cluster associated with self-reported Caucasian donors. The aim of the study was to test whether cataloging public T cell receptors could identify signatures of past pathogen exposure. In a later genetic analysis, genome-wide SNP genotypes for about 55% of the roughly 670 donors were used, and that subset was treated as a discovery cohort. Approximately 300 gigabases of sequencing data and around 85 million unique TCR sequences made up an early release that covered approximately 650 HLA-typed donors. Every discovery cohort repertoire had been produced on one sequencing platform. An earlier analysis of more than 450 of the donors used high-throughput TCR beta sequencing to judge whether each TCR beta V gene segment behaved as functional or pseudogenic. Roughly 5 DR-DQ haplotypes were treated as single units for association and clustering because of strong linkage in the cohort. The study used immunosequencing to profile the T cell repertoires of 600 to 850 subjects and linked those repertoires to cytomegalovirus serostatus. Donor age, sex, ethnicity and CMV serostatus were collected together with the repertoire data. Typing coverage differed by locus: A, B, C, DRB1 and DQB1 were typed in about 629-640 donors, DQA1 in 522, DPA1 in approximately 600, and DPB1 in around 440. HLA typing covered class I and class II loci at four-digit resolution. Rather than using new phenotypic data, the later analysis identified candidate immune exposures from TCR beta sequences and from how often those sequences occurred across donors. To predict cytomegalovirus infection status, the study combined high-throughput TCR immunosequencing, statistical association of individual TCRs with disease status, and machine learning. Along with the roughly 670-subject first cohort, a separate validation cohort of more than 90 different subjects was used. On average, around 240,000 unique TCR beta nucleotide sequences were sequenced per donor among 398 genotyped donors of the cohort, with around 19% of those sequences being non-productive. On the study overall, not on this receptor specifically: In the study, about 150 TCR beta chains were listed as associated with cytomegalovirus. A later analysis associated around 16,000 TCR beta sequences with specific HLA alleles at a false discovery rate of 0.05. Cytomegalovirus status was reported to be diagnosed by the classifier with high specificity and sensitivity in both the original and validation cohorts. It was suggested by the authors that the approach could potentially be generalized to other disease states and immunological phenotypes. The cohort was sequenced for TCR beta chains only, and without alpha or paired-chain data the features that could be detected were limited. In a later analysis, TCR association rates were found to vary across HLA loci, with the most associated TCRs seen for DRB1 alleles and the fewest for HLA-C alleles. In a later analysis, HLA-associated TCR beta chains were found to be more clonally expanded and to have lower generation probabilities than equally common non-associated chains. Three of the identified cytomegalovirus-associated TCR beta chains were confirmed in vitro to be specific for cytomegalovirus antigens. In a later analysis, most CMV-associated TCR beta chains were found to appear HLA-restricted, with HLA associations seemingly driven largely by CMV exposure. A later genetic analysis reported fewer N-insertions in productive TCRs among donors in an Asian-associated ancestry cluster than the approximately 700-donor mean. In an earlier analysis of some 550 of the donors, most TCR beta V segments were observed in productive rearrangements about 87% or about 30% of the time, broadly matching IMGT annotations. HLA typing was unavailable for some donors at each locus, so association tests used only the typed subset. CMV serostatus was the only immune exposure information available for the cohort. A group of highly shared sequence variants was considered likely to be a technical artifact of the sequencing pipeline. Linkage disequilibrium might explain the correlated functional status among segregating V segments, but an unknown experimental factor could not be ruled out. Several of the top co-occurrence clusters appeared to be linked to parvovirus B19, influenza, CMV and Epstein-Barr virus, according to a later analysis. Presence/absence analyses assumed roughly uniform sequencing depth across donors, an assumption that may not hold. In a later genetic analysis, a missense DCLRE1C variant was associated with V-gene and J-gene trimming of TCR beta chains, and the association was replicated in an independent cohort. Most TCR sequences were seen in very few donors, while some public TCRs were found in many individuals. A further reported finding was that TCR beta sequences accurately predicted the HLA-A and HLA-B alleles for most subjects in the first cohort. When HLA alleles, especially DR and DQ, strongly co-occurred, TCR associations were difficult to assign to individual alleles. Because counts were too low, around 18 rarely observed V segments, including chromosome 9 orphons, were left out of the earlier analysis of some 640 of the donors.

The receptor library was made with the immunoSEQ multiplex PCR assay. For the multiplex PCR, a mixture combining 60 forward primers for TCR Vbeta segments and 13 reverse primers for TCR Jbeta segments was used. The CDR3 region of rearranged TCR beta genes was amplified from genomic DNA by a multiplex PCR assay. Amplified TCR beta libraries were sequenced as 87-base-pair reads on the Illumina HiSeq System. The paper's processing steps were these. In a later analysis, 77 million or so unique TCR beta chains were counted across the 650 to 750 repertoires, and about 9.9 million of these chains were shared by at least two donors. To remove PCR and sequencing errors, raw reads were error-corrected and collapsed into unique sequences using a nearest-neighbor algorithm that merged closely related sequences. To assign V, D and J gene segments, CDR3 sequences were aligned to IMGT reference sequences. Each retained sequence needed at least a six-nucleotide match to both a V gene segment and a J gene segment. Rearrangements were classified as productive when the CDR3 lacked stop codons and remained in frame with V and J, and all other rearrangements were classified as non-productive. Following IMGT convention, CDR3 was defined as the stretch from the second conserved V-encoded cysteine up to the conserved J-encoded phenylalanine. Sequences without an unambiguous match to a single V gene segment were excluded from the earlier analysis of about 600 of the donors. An earlier analysis of some 500 of the donors classified V segments as functional when productive rearrangements were above 56.7% and as segregating when the standard deviation between donors was above 5%. A statistical classification framework was built to diagnose cytomegalovirus status from the catalog of TCR beta chain sequences. In a later analysis, TCR nucleotide sequences were compared against IMGT/GENE-DB human TR gene sequences so that V and J genes could be assigned. A later analysis assigned CDR3 sequences and most-parsimonious VDJ recombination scenarios with the TCRdist pipeline. In a later analysis, each TCR beta chain was defined by its CDR3 amino acid sequence together with its V-gene family, and reads without a unique V-gene family were excluded. To address suspected cross-contamination and a sequencing artifact, a later analysis removed roughly 580 highly shared, low-generation-probability nucleotide sequences. In a later analysis, a clonal expansion index for each public chain was calculated from normalized within-repertoire ranks of inferred template counts. In a later analysis, generation probabilities were computed with a VDJ recombination model fitted to out-of-frame rearrangements, and the resulting probabilities were checked against IGoR. In a later analysis, hypergeometric tests were used to score TCR-TCR, TCR-HLA and TCR-CMV co-occurrence, with a repertoire-size bias correction applied to TCR pairs. False discovery rates were estimated in a later analysis by permuting HLA or CMV assignments 20 times. In a later analysis, co-occurring TCRs were grouped using DBSCAN, and TCRdist sequence similarity was added for clustering within HLA-allele-positive subsets. For co-occurrence clustering, repertoires with fewer than 30,000 or more than 120,000 public chains were excluded, along with five repertoires with anomalous nucleotide sharing. Imported from immuneACCESS, the table was reduced by TCRdb to in-frame sequences with V and J called. These copies leave out some clones; in studies compared against another copy, an unresolved V gene accounts for under half, and the cause of the remainder is not known. That table is the source of V, J and clone size, and D and trimming were worked out from the DNA. The table for this sample lists around 78,000 clones; roughly 64% of them were counted only once. Over 5.5% of the sample comes from the top ten.

In total, roughly 670 healthy bone marrow donors made up the cohort. Cohort members were all nominally healthy when sampled, although unrecorded immune exposures were likely present. The donor tested CMV seropositive, placing the donor among the 250 to 350 seropositive members of the cohort. A peripheral blood sample was collected from each donor, and TCR beta sequencing was performed on peripheral blood mononuclear cells. Genomic DNA extraction from the blood cell samples was performed with the Qiagen DNeasy Blood Extraction Kit. Concerning this clone itself: Its specific antigen is unknown. No base quality information exists; no much larger clone differs at one position.

Sequences were obtained from PBMCs. The TCR was taken from a man aged 25-45 years in good health and CMV-seropositive.

The bases are TGCGCCAGCAGCCAAGGGACTAGCGGGATCTACGAGCAGTACTTC. This translates into CASSQGTSGIYEQYF. The rearranged segments are TRBV4-1 and TRBJ2-7; TRBD2 aligns with 12 central bases. The CDR3 sequence holds 15 residues, the cysteine and phenylalanine included. The DNA shown is the 45-base CDR3, in frame from base 1. The germline V gene sets CDR1 to MGHRA and CDR2 to YSYEKL. Compared with germline, V lacks 1 base and J lacks 3 bases; bases without a gene match: 1.